This T cell receptor (beta chain) was identified during a study of blood T cell repertoires in COVID-19. Study background: Both acute and convalescent COVID-19 samples were obtained from the United States, Italy and Spain. T cells, B-cell-depleted T cells, or PBMCs supplied cDNA or gDNA.

In the authors' methods: For nucleated cells, counts were estimated from reference gene primer amplification. Sequenced by immunoSEQ multiplex PCR; TCRdb stores in-frame clones only, minus some. The D gene and trimming were derived from the DNA, and the V and J assignments and clone size from that table. This table has about 140,000 clones, roughly 84% appearing once. The CDR3 runs to 13 residues. Germline V gene sequence: CDR1 LNHDA, CDR2 SQIVND (reference sequence). The V segment lost 4 bases and the J segment 6 bases; nucleotides outside the gene matches: 3. The sequencing sample was made of peripheral blood. The receptor was isolated from a human donor in a cohort sampled during active COVID-19. The chain couples TRBV19 to TRBJ2-1; 7 bases map to TRBD2. As DNA, the CDR3 is TGTGCCAGTAGTACAGGACTAGTCAATGAGCAGTTCTTC. Protein: CASSTGLVNEQFF.